Listed below are T cell receptor beta chains from one sample, sequenced in a study of blood T cell repertoires in COVID-19. The repertoire was sequenced with immunoSEQ multiplex PCR; TCRdb's copy has only in-frame clones and lacks some. The data show about 57,000 clones, 79% seen once. What was sequenced was peripheral blood. The receptors here all came from a human donor in a cohort sampled during active COVID-19. Each CDR3 is given with its conserved first and last residue. Each record gives: D gene, clone size, CDR3 length, V gene, J gene, CDR3 DNA, CDR3 protein. The D gene is left open where the match is weak. Only part of the rows carry a size: once, few, many, or a class if the clone is expanded.

d_call: TRBD2; clone_size: NA; cdr3_length: 16; v_call: TRBV7-3; j_call: TRBJ2-5; cdr3_nt: TGTGCCAGCAGCTCCGGGCTAGCGGGATCGCGGGAGACCCAGTACTTC; cdr3_aa: CASSSGLAGSRETQYF
d_call: NA; clone_size: NA; cdr3_length: 15; v_call: TRBV19; j_call: TRBJ1-1; cdr3_nt: TGTGCCAGTATCTCTCGGAGACGCCCGGGGACTGAAGCTTTCTTT; cdr3_aa: CASISRRRPGTEAFF
d_call: TRBD1; clone_size: NA; cdr3_length: 15; v_call: TRBV2; j_call: TRBJ2-7; cdr3_nt: TGTGCCAGCAGTGACTGGGGACAGGGGCTTTACGAGCAGTACTTC; cdr3_aa: CASSDWGQGLYEQYF
d_call: NA; clone_size: NA; cdr3_length: 15; v_call: TRBV5-1; j_call: TRBJ2-7; cdr3_nt: TGCGCCAAGTGGACCTCTCAGGGGATTGTGGACGAGCAGTACTTC; cdr3_aa: CAKWTSQGIVDEQYF
d_call: NA; clone_size: NA; cdr3_length: 14; v_call: TRBV11-2; j_call: TRBJ2-7; cdr3_nt: TGTGCCAGCAGCTTATCAGGGAATTCCTACGAGCAGTACTTC; cdr3_aa: CASSLSGNSYEQYF
d_call: TRBD2; clone_size: NA; cdr3_length: 15; v_call: TRBV15; j_call: TRBJ2-5; cdr3_nt: TGTGCCACCAGCAGAGAGGGCGGGAGAGGGGAGACCCAGTACTTC; cdr3_aa: CATSREGGRGETQYF
d_call: TRBD1; clone_size: few; cdr3_length: 13; v_call: TRBV6-1; j_call: TRBJ2-7; cdr3_nt: TGTGCCAGCAGGACCGGACAGGGGGGCGAGCAGTACTTC; cdr3_aa: CASRTGQGGEQYF
d_call: NA; clone_size: NA; cdr3_length: 16; v_call: TRBV3-1/TRBV3-2; j_call: TRBJ2-1; cdr3_nt: TGTGCCAGCAGCCAAGAGAGGCTGAGCTCCTACAATGAGCAGTTCTTC; cdr3_aa: CASSQERLSSYNEQFF
d_call: TRBD1; clone_size: NA; cdr3_length: 15; v_call: TRBV2; j_call: TRBJ2-2; cdr3_nt: TGTGCCAGCAGACGGGACGGACAGGGGGCTCGGGAGCTGTTTTTT; cdr3_aa: CASRRDGQGARELFF
d_call: NA; clone_size: NA; cdr3_length: 11; v_call: TRBV30; j_call: TRBJ2-7; cdr3_nt: TGTGCCTCGGACAATTCCTACGAGCAGTACTTC; cdr3_aa: CASDNSYEQYF
d_call: NA; clone_size: NA; cdr3_length: 19; v_call: TRBV5-1; j_call: TRBJ2-1; cdr3_nt: TGCGCCAGCAGCTTGGAACCTAGCTGGGCGGCCAGCTCCTACAATGAGCAGTTCTTC; cdr3_aa: CASSLEPSWAASSYNEQFF
d_call: NA; clone_size: NA; cdr3_length: 15; v_call: TRBV5-1; j_call: TRBJ2-5; cdr3_nt: TGCGCCAGCAGCTTGCGGTCGTCCGGGAGAGAGACCCAGTACTTC; cdr3_aa: CASSLRSSGRETQYF
d_call: NA; clone_size: NA; cdr3_length: 10; v_call: TRBV20-1; j_call: TRBJ2-5; cdr3_nt: TGCAGTTTCCGACAGGAGACCCAGTACTTC; cdr3_aa: CSFRQETQYF
d_call: TRBD1; clone_size: NA; cdr3_length: 16; v_call: TRBV9; j_call: TRBJ2-3; cdr3_nt: TGTGCCAGCAGCGTAGTCGAGGGGGCGAATTTAGATACGCAGTATTTT; cdr3_aa: CASSVVEGANLDTQYF
d_call: NA; clone_size: NA; cdr3_length: 11; v_call: TRBV20-1; j_call: TRBJ2-6; cdr3_nt: TGCAGTGCCGCTGGGGCCAACGTCCTGACTTTC; cdr3_aa: CSAAGANVLTF
d_call: NA; clone_size: NA; cdr3_length: 15; v_call: TRBV19; j_call: TRBJ2-1; cdr3_nt: TGTGCCAGTAGTATGGCCCGGTTGGAGACGCATGAGCAGTTCTTC; cdr3_aa: CASSMARLETHEQFF
d_call: NA; clone_size: NA; cdr3_length: 15; v_call: TRBV6-4; j_call: TRBJ2-1; cdr3_nt: TGTGCCAGCAGTGAACTCAAGGAGGTCGAGGATGAGCAGTTCTTC; cdr3_aa: CASSELKEVEDEQFF
d_call: NA; clone_size: NA; cdr3_length: 15; v_call: TRBV18; j_call: TRBJ1-5; cdr3_nt: TGTGCCAGCTCACCAACTCCAGAGGGAAATCAGCCCCAGCATTTT; cdr3_aa: CASSPTPEGNQPQHF
d_call: NA; clone_size: NA; cdr3_length: 16; v_call: TRBV5-1; j_call: TRBJ2-2; cdr3_nt: TGCGCCAGCAGCTATCAGGTGGGAGCCGGCACCGGGGAGCTGTTTTTT; cdr3_aa: CASSYQVGAGTGELFF
d_call: TRBD2; clone_size: NA; cdr3_length: 15; v_call: TRBV3-1/TRBV3-2; j_call: TRBJ2-3; cdr3_nt: TGTGCCAGCAGCCGCTTTAAGGGAGGGCTAGATACGCAGTATTTT; cdr3_aa: CASSRFKGGLDTQYF
d_call: NA; clone_size: NA; cdr3_length: 13; v_call: TRBV5-4; j_call: TRBJ2-3; cdr3_nt: TGTGCCAGCAGCTTGGCCCTGGAGGGAACGCAGTATTTT; cdr3_aa: CASSLALEGTQYF
d_call: NA; clone_size: NA; cdr3_length: 12; v_call: TRBV29-1; j_call: TRBJ2-1; cdr3_nt: TGCAGCGTACATCCAGGGCTCGATGAGCAGTTCTTC; cdr3_aa: CSVHPGLDEQFF
d_call: TRBD2; clone_size: NA; cdr3_length: 18; v_call: TRBV7-9; j_call: TRBJ2-3; cdr3_nt: TGTGCCAGCAGCTTATGGGGGACTAGCGGGAGCACCACAGATACGCAGTATTTT; cdr3_aa: CASSLWGTSGSTTDTQYF
d_call: NA; clone_size: NA; cdr3_length: 14; v_call: TRBV6-5; j_call: TRBJ1-1; cdr3_nt: TGTGCCAGCAGCCCCACGGGTTGGAACACTGAAGCTTTCTTT; cdr3_aa: CASSPTGWNTEAFF
d_call: NA; clone_size: NA; cdr3_length: 14; v_call: TRBV7-3; j_call: TRBJ2-2; cdr3_nt: TGTGCCAGCAAATCAGGGGGGTCCACCGGGGAGCTGTTTTTT; cdr3_aa: CASKSGGSTGELFF
d_call: TRBD1; clone_size: NA; cdr3_length: 15; v_call: TRBV5-1; j_call: TRBJ2-3; cdr3_nt: TGCGCCAGCAGCCCCCGCGGACAGGGCACAGATACGCAGTATTTT; cdr3_aa: CASSPRGQGTDTQYF
d_call: NA; clone_size: NA; cdr3_length: 13; v_call: TRBV4-1; j_call: TRBJ2-5; cdr3_nt: TGCGCCAGCAGCCTCGGGACTCAAGAGACCCAGTACTTC; cdr3_aa: CASSLGTQETQYF
d_call: NA; clone_size: few; cdr3_length: 18; v_call: TRBV11-3; j_call: TRBJ2-6; cdr3_nt: TGTGCCAGCAGCTTAGGTGGGGGCAGAGGGCCTGGGGCCAACGTCCTGACTTTC; cdr3_aa: CASSLGGGRGPGANVLTF
d_call: NA; clone_size: few; cdr3_length: 15; v_call: TRBV7-6; j_call: TRBJ1-1; cdr3_nt: TGTGCCAGCAGCTCTAACCAGGGGTCGAACACTGAAGCTTTCTTT; cdr3_aa: CASSSNQGSNTEAFF
d_call: TRBD1; clone_size: NA; cdr3_length: 14; v_call: TRBV6-5; j_call: TRBJ2-7; cdr3_nt: TGTGCCAGCAGCCCCGGGACAGGGCTCTACGAGCAGTACTTC; cdr3_aa: CASSPGTGLYEQYF
d_call: TRBD1; clone_size: NA; cdr3_length: 16; v_call: TRBV11-3; j_call: TRBJ2-1; cdr3_nt: TGTGCCAGCAGCTTAGATGGGGACAGGTCCTACAATGAGCAGTTCTTC; cdr3_aa: CASSLDGDRSYNEQFF
d_call: NA; clone_size: NA; cdr3_length: 16; v_call: TRBV7-9; j_call: TRBJ2-1; cdr3_nt: TGTGCCAGCAGCTTAGGTGTGGGAGCCCTCTACAATGAGCAGTTCTTC; cdr3_aa: CASSLGVGALYNEQFF